This T cell receptor beta chain was recovered during a study of somatic mutations in cytotoxic T cells in rheumatoid arthritis. Study background: Certain T-cell populations stained with V beta antibodies were FACS-sorted to nearly 100% purity, and V beta1+ cells were TCRB-sequenced. Study-level points and caveats: Levels of CD8+ T-cell clonality in rheumatoid arthritis patients were statistically indistinguishable from those seen in age-matched healthy controls, with no significant difference. With advancing age, CD8+ clonality climbed in rheumatoid arthritis patients but did not rise in healthy controls.

The CDR3 spans 16 residues. Here immunoSEQ multiplex PCR was the method, and the copy in TCRdb shows in-frame clones only, minus some. The data show approximately 12,000 clones, roughly four fifths seen once. Remarks on this clone: Its antigen is unidentified.

The chain carries TRBV21-1 and TRBJ1-5; the DNA was not compared with TRBD1, the D call given in the table. TRBV21-1 is a listed pseudogene. The receptor's source is a woman aged 55-70 years in good health. The material sequenced was CD8+ T cells sorted from blood. The chain's CDR3 is CASSKGPEDRGRPQHF. The CDR3 region has the DNA TGTGCCAGCAGCAAAGGTCCGGAGGACAGGGGTAGGCCCCAGCATTTT.